This TCR beta chain was captured in a study of blood T cell repertoires in COVID-19. Libraries were prepared by immunoSEQ multiplex PCR; TCRdb keeps only in-frame clonotypes and omits some of them. The profile covers around 120,000 clones, with 83% appearing a single time and approximately 2.3% taken by the ten largest. CDR3 size: 16 residues. V was cut by 4 bases and J by 6 bases, with 20 bases left in between. CDR1 SGHKS and CDR2 YYEKEE come from the germline V gene (reference sequence). The receptor comes from a man aged 25 to 40 with acute or convalescent COVID-19. The rearrangement links TRBV5-5 to TRBJ1-5, with D perhaps TRBD1 (6 bases). The sequencing input was peripheral blood. CDR3 protein: CASSLGSYRVGQPQHF. In nucleotides, the CDR3 is TGTGCCAGCAGCCTGGGATCATACAGGGTCGGTCAGCCCCAGCATTTT.